The 3 T cell receptor beta chains given below trace back to one sample, sequenced in a study of graft-versus-host responses after intestinal transplantation. These TCRs' antigens remain unknown. Some clones are missing from TCRdb's copy, which holds only in-frame ones; the method was immunoSEQ multiplex PCR. This sample has almost 40,000 clones, with nearly 95% found just once. The sequencing used unstimulated CD8+ T cells sorted from spleen or lymph node cells, collected before transplant. The receptors derive from a human donor who was the organ donor for an intestinal transplant.

This chain connects TRBV6-5 to TRBJ2-7; D is perhaps TRBD1 (5 bases). The CDR3 consists of 15 residues. The ends were cut back, 1 base at V and 0 bases at J, with 10 bases in the middle. Germline assignment: CDR1 MNHEY and CDR2 SVGAGI. The CDR3 DNA follows: TGTGCCAGCAGTTACTTTCCAGGGAACTCCTACGAGCAGTACTTC. It yields the protein CASSYFPGNSYEQYF.

This chain links TRBV7-9 with TRBJ2-6; perhaps TRBD1 as D (6 bases). In germline, CDR1 is SEHNR, CDR2 FQNEAQ (reference sequence). Trimming pared 5 bases from V and 0 bases from J, leaving 14 bases between. This CDR3 spans 17 amino acids. The CDR3 spells CASSVIPGVSGANVLTF. Written as DNA, the CDR3 is TGTGCCAGCAGCGTAATACCAGGGGTCTCTGGGGCCAACGTCCTGACTTTC.

This clone was seen only once. The chain combines TRBV6-5 with TRBJ1-1; D unresolved. V was trimmed by 6 bases and J by 4 bases, leaving 9 bases between them. The CDR3 loop spans 12 amino acids. Germline loops: CDR1 MNHEY, CDR2 SVGAGI. This CDR3 is CASSPDSTEAFF. The DNA of the CDR3 is TGTGCCAGCAGCCCAGATTCCACTGAAGCTTTCTTT.